These 32 T cell receptor beta chains were sequenced from one sample in a study of T cells in Graves' hyperthyroidism and ophthalmopathy. The TCR beta CDR3 regions underwent amplification using RNA transcripts as the source. The HTBI primer set drove a first-round RT-PCR of the TCR CDR3. TCRdb reprocessed the multiplex PCR reads via MiXCR and lists one record per CDR3 protein. The profile shows some 600,000 distinct CDR3 sequences, around 14% of them singletons. Sequencing was performed on blood. The receptors were sampled from a woman younger than 45 with Graves' hyperthyroidism that later progressed to Graves' ophthalmopathy.

At least ten counts were recorded for this clonotype. This chain links TRBV3-1 with TRBJ2-7, with D possibly matching TRBD2 (5 bases). Trimming cost V 3 bases and J 7 bases, with 7 bases left between them. The CDR3 sequence is 11 residues long. Germline lookup yields CDR1 LGHDT and CDR2 YNNKEL (reference sequence). This CDR3 is CASSQDWEQYF. The CDR3 DNA reads as TGTGCCAGCAGCCAGGACTGGGAGCAGTACTTC.

In its sample, this clonotype was seen many times. The chain joins TRBV20-1 to TRBJ2-5; possibly TRBD1 or TRBD2 for D (5 bases each). CDR1 and CDR2 (germline): DFQATT, SNEGSKA (reference sequence). Deletions cut 2 bases from V and 5 bases from J, with 9 bases between. The CDR3 covers 12 residues. The CDR3 sequence: CSARRGVETQYF. The CDR3 nucleotides read TGCAGTGCTAGAAGAGGGGTCGAGACCCAGTACTTC.

This clonotype was detected ten times or more. V gene TRBV6-1 combines with J gene TRBJ2-5; tentative D call: TRBD2 (6 bases). There are 16 residues in the CDR3. Trimming removed 4 bases at V and 5 bases at J, with 20 bases between. Germline V lookup: CDR1 MNHNS, CDR2 SASEGT. The CDR3 DNA is TGTGCCAGCAGTGGTAATACCTATAAGGCGGGGGAGACCCAGTACTTC. It yields the protein CASSGNTYKAGETQYF.

This clonotype was recorded a few times. A much bigger clone sits one base away, suggesting this may be a read error. This chain links TRBV27 with TRBJ1-1; a possible D gene is TRBD1 (5 bases). CDR1 is MNHEY and CDR2 is SMNVEV in the germline V gene (reference sequence). The CDR3 extends over 14 amino acids. Here the CDR3 reads CASSLERRGTVAFF. Written as DNA, the CDR3 is TGTGCCAGCAGTTTAGAGCGACGGGGGACTGTAGCTTTCTTT.

This clonotype was detected ten times or more. This chain uses TRBV11-3 with TRBJ2-7, with 8 positions matching TRBD1. V gave up 0 bases and J gave up 2 bases; unmatched junction bases: 0. CDR1 is SGHNT and CDR2 is YENEEA in the germline V gene. CDR3 length equals 14 residues. As DNA, the CDR3 is TGTGCCAGCAGCTTAGACAGGGGGCCCTACGAGCAGTACTTC. This sequence encodes CASSLDRGPYEQYF.

This clonotype has ten or more counts. This chain links TRBV18 with TRBJ2-4; 9 nucleotides align to TRBD1. This CDR3 contains 14 residues. Germline V gene sequence: CDR1 KGHSH, CDR2 LQKENI. The junction had 3 bases not matched to a gene; V was cut back by 3 bases and J by 6 bases. CDR3 nucleotides: TGTGCCAGCTCACCTGGACAGGGGAGAAACATTCAGTACTTC. Translation gives CASSPGQGRNIQYF.

Only a few counts were recorded for this clonotype. V usage is TRBV7-2 and J usage is TRBJ1-3; D gene ambiguous. V was clipped by 1 base and J by 4 bases, with 5 bases between them. Germline V gives CDR1 SGHTA, CDR2 FQGNSA. This CDR3 is 13 amino acids long. CDR3 DNA sequence: TGTGCCAGCAGCTTAGATCTCGGAAACACCATATATTTT. The encoded protein is CASSLDLGNTIYF.

The chain couples TRBV10-3 to TRBJ1-1; tentative D call: TRBD1 (5 bases). The V and J ends lost 7 bases and 3 bases respectively, with 18 bases between them. The germline CDR1 and CDR2 sequences are ENHRY and SYGVKD. The CDR3 is 15 amino acids. In nucleotides, the CDR3 is TGTGCCATCACCCGCCAGGGTTCTCGGGACACTGAAGCTTTCTTT. Residues: CAITRQGSRDTEAFF.

This clonotype has ten or more counts. The chain couples TRBV7-9 to TRBJ2-5; D tentatively reads TRBD1 or TRBD2 (5 bases each). Germline loops: CDR1 SEHNR, CDR2 FQNEAQ (reference sequence). This CDR3 contains 14 residues. V was trimmed by 1 base and J by 4 bases, leaving 10 bases between them. The DNA of the CDR3 is TGTGCCAGCAGCTTAGGAACGGGGCCAGAGACCCAGTACTTC. This translates into CASSLGTGPETQYF.

This clonotype was observed many times. The CDR3 region is CATSDNRVGTEAFF. The CDR3 bases are TGTGCCACCAGTGATAACAGAGTAGGGACTGAAGCTTTCTTT. The rearrangement joins TRBV24-1 to TRBJ1-1; unclear D gene. The CDR3 consists of 14 residues. Germline V gives CDR1 KGHDR, CDR2 SFDVKD. V lost 3 bases, J lost 5 bases, and 12 bases lay in between.

V is TRBV12-3 or TRBV12-4 and J is TRBJ1-2; 9 nucleotides match TRBD1. V shed 5 bases, J shed 5 bases, and the junction held 6 bases outside the gene matches. The CDR3 extends over 14 amino acids. The CDR3: CASSKRDRVYGYTF. In DNA form, the CDR3 reads TGTGCCAGCAGTAAAAGGGACAGGGTGTATGGCTACACCTTC.

About this clonotype itself: A much larger clone lies a single base off, so this may be a read error. The V gene is TRBV29-1, the J gene TRBJ2-2; D remains ambiguous. Germline assignment: CDR1 SQVTM and CDR2 ANQGSEA. V lost 3 bases and J lost 6, with 5 bases in between. This CDR3 contains 11 residues. CDR3: CSVDNAGELFF. CDR3 sequence (DNA): TGCAGCGTTGATAACGCCGGGGAGCTGTTTTTT.

Concerning this clonotype: A much larger clone differs from this one at a single base, so this may be a read error. V gene TRBV10-2 combines with J gene TRBJ1-2; a weak D match, TRBD1 (5 bases). V was shortened by 8 bases and J by 4 bases, with 14 bases between the two germline ends. This CDR3 contains 13 residues. The germline V gene encodes CDR1 WSHSY and CDR2 SAAADI. DNA of the CDR3: TGCGCCAGCCAAGAAGAGGGGACCTATGGCTACACCTTC. Protein sequence: CASQEEGTYGYTF.

The chain joins TRBV9 to TRBJ2-3; D might be TRBD2 (5 bases). With 3 bases removed from V and 6 bases from J, the gap between germline ends came to 26 bases. CDR3 size: 18 residues. The germline CDR1 and CDR2 sequences are SGDLS and YYNGEE. CDR3 protein: CASSGNPNRVRGPDTQYF. In DNA form, the CDR3 reads TGTGCCAGCAGCGGGAACCCTAACCGGGTCCGAGGGCCCGATACGCAGTATTTT.

V is TRBV20-1 and J is TRBJ1-2; maybe TRBD1 (6 bases). This CDR3 contains 15 residues. The V gene's germline CDR1 is DFQATT and CDR2 SNEGSKA (reference sequence). The germline V and J ends were trimmed by 0 bases and 2 bases, with 13 bases remaining between them. The CDR3 region has the DNA TGCAGTGCTAGAGATTATAGGGGGGTAAACTATGGCTACACCTTC. Protein: CSARDYRGVNYGYTF.

In its sample, this clonotype was seen many times. This chain links TRBV11-3 with TRBJ2-1, with D possibly being TRBD2 (6 bases). Germline CDR1 is SGHNT and CDR2 is YENEEA. The germline V and J ends were trimmed by 5 bases and 4 bases, with 15 bases remaining between them. The CDR3 length is 15 residues. CDR3 nucleotide sequence: TGTGCCAGCAGCATTGGGACTTACGAATACAATGAGCAGTTCTTC. Residues: CASSIGTYEYNEQFF.

On this clonotype: Just one base apart from a much larger clone, this may be a read error. This chain links TRBV14 with TRBJ2-7; 9 bases match TRBD1. With V trimmed by 4 bases and J by 5 bases, 6 bases remained unmatched. The germline CDR1 and CDR2 sequences are SGHDN and FVKESK. The CDR3 loop spans 14 amino acids. CDR3 DNA sequence: TGTGCCAGCAGCCCCCGGACAGGGGACCACGAGCAGTACTTC. Translating gives CASSPRTGDHEQYF.

This clonotype was seen many times. V usage is TRBV24-1 and J usage is TRBJ1-1; D gene ambiguous. Trimming shortened V by 9 bases and J by 3 bases, and 25 bases separated the two germline ends. Germline values: CDR1 KGHDR, CDR2 SFDVKD. CDR3 size: 17 residues. CDR3 amino acids: CATVGRRGRVPYTEAFF. CDR3 in DNA: TGTGCCACCGTCGGGCGTCGGGGTCGAGTTCCCTACACTGAAGCTTTCTTT.

V gene TRBV12-5 combines with J gene TRBJ2-2, with 9 bases that match TRBD1. CDR1 and CDR2 (germline): LGHNT, FRNRAP. CDR3 length: 15 amino acids. Trimming took 4 bases from V and 6 from J; bases not matched to a gene: 6. CDR3: CASGSGQGNPGELFF. The CDR3, as DNA: TGTGCTAGTGGTTCAGGACAGGGGAATCCCGGGGAGCTGTTTTTT.

This clonotype appeared many times. The chain uses TRBV3-1 and TRBJ1-4; D unresolved. Germline-derived CDR1 and CDR2 are LGHDT and YNNKEL (reference sequence). The V end was cut by 1 base, the J end by 0 bases, with 9 bases between. There are 16 residues in the CDR3. Written as DNA, the CDR3 is TGTGCCAGCAGCCAAGTCGCCGGTGCAACTAATGAAAAACTGTTTTTT. Translating gives CASSQVAGATNEKLFF.

This rearrangement joins TRBV4-1 to TRBJ2-5; D tentatively fits TRBD1 or TRBD2 (6 bases each). V dropped 0 bases and J dropped 5 bases, with 16 bases sitting between them. This CDR3 spans 16 amino acids. Germline V gene data show CDR1 as MGHRA and CDR2 as YSYEKL. The CDR3 DNA reads TGCGCCAGCAGCCAAGAAGGGAAGGGGGGCCGGGAGACCCAGTACTTC. It encodes CASSQEGKGGRETQYF.

The chain links TRBV9 to TRBJ2-1; 11 nucleotides agree with TRBD1. Germline CDR1 SGDLS, CDR2 YYNGEE. This CDR3 has 15 residues. Unmatched junction bases numbered 6, after V lost 3 bases and J lost 7 bases. The CDR3 bases are TGTGCCAGCAGCGCAACCGGGACAGGGGGAAATGAGCAGTTCTTC. Residues: CASSATGTGGNEQFF.

This clonotype was picked up many times. The chain is built from TRBV20-1 and TRBJ2-7; the D is unclear. Germline values: CDR1 DFQATT, CDR2 SNEGSKA (reference sequence). The CDR3 has 12 residues. In DNA form, the CDR3 reads TGCAGCGCCCCCGGGCCGGGTGGAGAGCAGTACTTC. Translated: CSAPGPGGEQYF.

This clonotype was counted many times. This chain connects TRBV11-3 to TRBJ2-3; D is perhaps TRBD2 (6 bases). The CDR3 loop spans 17 amino acids. The V gene lost 6 bases and the J gene lost 2 bases, with 21 bases spanning the gap. CDR1 and CDR2 from the germline V gene are SGHNT and YENEEA. The CDR3, as DNA: TGTGCCAGCAGTCCACCGTCGGCTAGCGATGCCACAGATACGCAGTATTTT. Translating gives CASSPPSASDATDTQYF.

This clonotype has a count of ten or more. The V call is TRBV27, the J call TRBJ2-2; TRBD1 might be the D (5 bases). This CDR3 is built from 15 residues. Germline CDR1 MNHEY, CDR2 SMNVEV (reference sequence). V lost 2 bases, J lost 4 bases, and 11 bases lay in between. The CDR3 sequence is CASSLIRVGTGELFF. The CDR3 DNA reads as TGTGCCAGCAGTTTAATCAGGGTGGGCACCGGGGAGCTGTTTTTT.

This clonotype was observed many times. The chain carries TRBV11-1 and TRBJ2-3; 11 bases are shared with TRBD2. The V gene's germline CDR1 is SGHAT and CDR2 FQDESV (reference sequence). The CDR3 contains 18 residues. V was pared by 4 bases and J by 2 bases, with 11 bases of the junction left unmatched. The CDR3 sequence: CASSSPGTSGIYTDTQYF. The CDR3 DNA reads as TGTGCCAGCAGCTCCCCGGGGACTAGCGGAATATACACAGATACGCAGTATTTT.

This clonotype has just a few counts. The chain recombines TRBV7-9 with TRBJ2-3; 9 positions agree with TRBD2. The CDR3 totals 15 residues. Germline CDR1 and CDR2: SEHNR and FQNEAQ (reference sequence). V shed 10 bases and J 1 base; nucleotides not matched to a gene: 9. CDR3 loop: CATPMQREGTDTQYF. Here the CDR3 DNA reads TGTGCCACCCCCATGCAGCGGGAGGGCACAGATACGCAGTATTTT.

This clonotype was detected ten times or more. The chain combines TRBV30 with TRBJ1-2, with D perhaps matching TRBD1 (6 bases). The CDR3 is made up of 15 amino acids. Germline values: CDR1 GTSNPN, CDR2 SVGIG (reference sequence). Trimming took off 2 bases at V and 5 bases at J, with 18 bases between the two ends. CDR3 in DNA: TGTGCCTGGAGTCCCCCCGGCAGGGGAGAATATGGCTACACCTTC. This translates into CAWSPPGRGEYGYTF. Full variable domain (outside the CDR3, taken from reference TRBV30 and TRBJ1-2): SQTIHQWPATLVQPVGSPLSLECTVEGTSNPNLYWYRQAAGRGLQLLFYSVGIGQISSEVPQNLSASRPQDRQFILSSKKLLLSDSGFYLCAWSPPGRGEYGYTFGSGTRLTVV.

As regards this clonotype: Possible read error: a much larger clone is one base away. The chain carries TRBV7-2 and TRBJ1-4; maybe TRBD1 (6 bases). The CDR3 is made up of 14 amino acids. Germline assignment: CDR1 SGHTA and CDR2 FQGNSA. In nucleotides, the CDR3 is TGTTCCAGCAGCTTACAGGGTCAGAGTGAAAAACTGTTTTTT. This translates into CSSSLQGQSEKLFF. The entire variable domain, with the rest obtained from reference TRBV7-2 and TRBJ1-4, is as follows: GAGVSQSPSNKVTEKGKDVELRCDPISGHTALYWYRQSLGQGLEFLIYFQGNSAPDKSGLPSDRFSAERTGGSVSTLTIQRTQQEDSAVYLCSSSLQGQSEKLFFGSGTQLSVL.

This clonotype has just a few counts. This chain uses TRBV10-3 with TRBJ2-1; D is unresolved. The CDR3 runs to 13 residues. From germline, CDR1 is ENHRY and CDR2 SYGVKD. Trimming cost V 0 bases and J 15 bases, with 15 bases left between them. In DNA form, the CDR3 reads TGTGCCATCAGTGAGTCTGAGACCCATTGGGCGTTCTTC. It specifies CAISESETHWAFF.

There are many counts of this clonotype. The V and J genes are TRBV2 and TRBJ2-7, with D possibly matching TRBD1 (6 bases). The CDR3 has 14 amino acids. CDR1 SNHLY and CDR2 FYNNEI come from the germline V gene. With 5 bases removed from V and 6 bases from J, the gap between germline ends came to 17 bases. This CDR3 is CASSTGIMALEQYF. The DNA of the CDR3 is TGTGCCAGCAGTACAGGGATCATGGCTCTCGAGCAGTACTTC.

This clonotype showed up many times. This chain links TRBV10-3 with TRBJ2-7, with D maybe TRBD1 (6 bases). V lost 10 bases and J lost 2, with 12 bases in between. The germline CDR1 and CDR2 sequences are ENHRY and SYGVKD. The CDR3 is 12 residues long. The CDR3 spells CATLGDTYEQYF. In DNA form, the CDR3 reads TGTGCCACCCTGGGGGACACCTACGAGCAGTACTTC.